The rows below give T cell receptor beta chains drawn from one sample of a study of radiotherapy plus CTLA-4 blockade in lung cancer. The repertoire was sequenced with immunoSEQ multiplex PCR; TCRdb's copy has only in-frame clones and lacks some. The data hold around 80,000 clones, with under 80% observed a single time. The starting material was peripheral blood, obtained from a patient treated with radiotherapy plus ipilimumab. All receptors come from a human donor with non-small cell lung cancer whose response to radiotherapy plus ipilimumab could not be evaluated. Some clones in this sample may be carry-over from other donors' samples. CDR3s leave out the opening cysteine and the closing phenylalanine or tryptophan.

V	J	CDR3
TRBV5-6	TRBJ2-7	ASSLSRYYEQY
TRBV18	TRBJ1-2	ASSQRDSYGYT
TRBV5-6	TRBJ2-2	ASRGPGGNTGELF
TRBV29-1	TRBJ2-2	SAREGTNTGELF
TRBV27	TRBJ2-2	ASRKDRANTGELF
TRBV5-6	TRBJ1-1	ASSPPSEDTEAF
TRBV19	TRBJ2-3	ASRDRSDTQY
TRBV5-1	TRBJ1-3	ASSWTPGHLPGNTIY
TRBV6-1	TRBJ2-1	ASSDLRRVGNEQF
TRBV4-3	TRBJ2-1	ASRPTSGGAHEQF
TRBV18	TRBJ2-3	ASSPPGQGGTNTQY
TRBV7-2	TRBJ1-1	ASSSRGWDTEAF
TRBV2	TRBJ2-2	ASSQTPGQGYAGELF